This T cell receptor beta chain was profiled in a study of blood T cell repertoires in COVID-19. At the level of the study: The United States, Italy and Spain provided the acute and convalescent COVID-19 samples. T cells, B-cell-depleted T cells, or PBMCs supplied cDNA or gDNA.

Per the original methods: Amplification with reference gene primers provided the estimates of nucleated cell counts. Libraries were prepared by immunoSEQ multiplex PCR; TCRdb keeps only in-frame clonotypes and omits some of them. Clone size and the V and J calls come from that table; the DNA yielded D and trimming. Of almost 70,000 clones listed, about 88% are singletons. Trimming took 8 bases from V and 1 from J; bases not matched to a gene: 12. The CDR3 totals 16 residues. The germline V gene has CDR1 SGHRS and CDR2 YFSETQ. The receptor comes from a woman aged 50 to 60 with active COVID-19. The chain links TRBV5-1 to TRBJ2-5; TRBD2 matches 9 bases. Sequences were obtained from peripheral blood. CDR3 DNA: TGCGCCAGTAGATTTTCTAGCGGGACCCTCCAAGAGACCCAGTACTTC. The encoded protein is CASRFSSGTLQETQYF.